A single sample is the source of the 3 T cell receptor beta chains below, sequenced in a study of T-cell memory formation after mild COVID-19 listed by TCRdb under 2021. The library was built by means of 5' RACE. Sequencer: Illumina NovaSeq 6000. Through fastp at Q25 and MiXCR, TCRdb rebuilt clones from the public reads, retaining in-frame beta chains. Merged by CDR3 protein, the rows form single entries marked with the most common genes and DNA. The sample table lists about 400,000 distinct CDR3 sequences, about 25% of them with a count of one. 13% of the sample belongs to the ten largest clones. The sample was PBMCs or a T cell subset sorted from them (not recorded which). The receptors stem from an adult woman who had mild COVID-19 (a few samples of this study predate the infection). The sample titles of this study are shuffled in the database, so cell type and time point are left out; the donor was told from shared clones.

This chain joins TRBV12-3 or TRBV12-4 and TRBJ2-7, with 7 bases identical to TRBD1. This CDR3 contains 14 residues. The V and J ends lost 3 bases and 3 bases, in that order; junction bases with no gene match: 5. This chain's CDR3 is CASSFIAGGYEQYF. DNA of the CDR3: TGTGCCAGCAGTTTCATCGCAGGGGGCTACGAGCAGTACTTC.

V and J are TRBV18 and TRBJ2-5; perhaps D is TRBD1 or TRBD2 (5 bases each). Germline values: CDR1 KGHSH, CDR2 LQKENI. This CDR3 spans 14 amino acids. Deletions cut 2 bases from V and 7 bases from J, with 14 bases between. As DNA, the CDR3 is TGTGCCAGCTCACCAATTCCGGGGCCGGGGACCCAGTACTTC. Protein: CASSPIPGPGTQYF.

This clonotype was counted only a few times. The gene calls are TRBV20-1 and TRBJ2-7; tentative D call: TRBD2 (6 bases). V lost 1 base and J lost 3, with 22 bases in between. From germline, CDR1 is DFQATT and CDR2 SNEGSKA (reference sequence). The CDR3 is made up of 17 amino acids. This CDR3 reads CSARAYDAGTTFYEQYF. For the CDR3, the DNA is TGCAGTGCTAGAGCCTATGACGCGGGGACCACCTTCTACGAGCAGTACTTC.